This T cell receptor (beta chain) was recovered during a study of T cell repertoires in cytomegalovirus infection. Findings and caveats of the study: Within the response measured ex vivo, HLA-C-restricted CMV-specific TCR beta clonotypes were dominant.

V was pared by 5 bases and J by 1 base, with 10 bases between. The CDR3 contains 14 residues. The germline V gene encodes CDR1 MDHEN and CDR2 SYDVKM. In the case of this clonotype: What it recognizes is unknown. This may stem from a read error, because a much larger clone lies one nucleotide away.

Using its own MiXCR run on the reads, TCRdb lists one record per CDR3 protein. Here the sample spans fewer than 950,000 distinct CDR3 sequences, over 25% being singletons. Sequenced material: cultured CD8+ T cells from PBMCs, taken from culture after CMV antigen stimulation. This clonotype was sampled from a human donor in good health (CMV status not recorded). Some clones in this sample may be carry-over from other donors' samples. This chain connects TRBV28 to TRBJ2-3, with D perhaps matching TRBD1 or TRBD2 (5 bases each). Written as DNA, the CDR3 is TGTGCCAGCAGTATAACGGGGCGCACAGATACGCAGTATTTT. This sequence encodes CASSITGRTDTQYF.